This T cell receptor beta chain derives from a study of blood T cell repertoires in COVID-19. The overall study: Whether acute or convalescent, the COVID-19 samples came from the United States, Italy and Spain. In each case, the material was cDNA or gDNA derived from T cells, B-cell-depleted T cells, or PBMCs.

Study processing details: Researchers report that nucleated cell counts were estimated from reference gene primer amplification. The repertoire was sequenced with immunoSEQ multiplex PCR; TCRdb's copy has only in-frame clones and lacks some. V and J calls and clone size come straight from that table; D and trimming were deduced from the DNA. The table records roughly 60,000 clones, 65% to 90% of them present only once. The CDR3 covers 13 residues. The V end was cut by 1 base, the J end by 5 bases, with 8 bases between. CDR1 and CDR2 from the germline V gene are LGHDT and YNNKEL (reference sequence). The rearrangement joins TRBV3-1 (or the pseudogene TRBV3-2) to TRBJ1-2; D not resolved. The sequenced sample consisted of peripheral blood. The TCR originated in a woman in her fifties or sixties with acute or convalescent COVID-19. The CDR3 loop is CASSQGGGYGYTF. In nucleotides, the CDR3 is TGTGCCAGCAGCCAAGGCGGTGGGTATGGCTACACCTTC.